What follows are 11 T cell receptor beta chains derived from one specimen sequenced in a study of cytomegalovirus exposure and HLA in healthy donors. The PCR contained 60 Vbeta and 13 Jbeta primers. TCRdb's table, derived via immunoSEQ multiplex PCR, lists solely in-frame clones and lacks some. The data contain about 190,000 clones, about 85% of them seen just once; the ten biggest clones take up 3.8%. The sequencing input was PBMCs. The receptor source for this set is a man aged 50 to 59 in good health and CMV-seronegative.

The rearrangement joins TRBV9 to TRBJ2-2; 8 bases line up with TRBD1. The trim removed 3 bases at V and 8 bases at J, leaving 12 bases unmatched. The CDR3 spans 16 residues. Germline V CDR1 and CDR2: SGDLS, YYNGEE. The CDR3 loop reads CASSASRTGLLGELFF. The CDR3 nucleotides read TGTGCCAGCAGCGCCTCTCGGACAGGGTTATTAGGGGAGCTGTTTTTT. The full variable domain, its missing parts supplied by reference TRBV9 and TRBJ2-2, is DSGVTQTPKHLITATGQRVTLRCSPRSGDLSVYWYQQSLDQGLQFLIQYYNGEERAKGNILERFSAQQFPDLHSELNLSSLELGDSALYFCASSASRTGLLGELFFGEGSRLTVL.

Of note for this clone: At one boundary the junction diverges from the germline segment, which might be a read error. The rearrangement links TRBV5-4 to TRBJ1-1; unclear D gene. Germline CDR1 reads SGHNT; CDR2 reads YYREEE (reference sequence). CDR3 length: 13 amino acids. The CDR3 loop reads CASSPSTNTEAFF. The CDR3 nucleotides are TGCGCCAGCAGCCCGAGCACGAACACTGAAGCTTTCTTT.

Here the CDR3 reads CASSFTGLYGYTF. For the CDR3, the DNA is TGTGCCAGTAGTTTCACAGGCCTCTATGGCTACACCTTC. The chain is built from TRBV19 and TRBJ1-2; maybe TRBD1 (5 bases). Germline CDR1 reads LNHDA; CDR2 reads SQIVND (reference sequence). V was pared by 5 bases and J by 4 bases, with 11 bases between. The CDR3 sequence is 13 residues long. Together with reference TRBV19 and TRBJ1-2, the CDR3 gives the full variable domain: DGGITQSPKYLFRKEGQNVTLSCEQNLNHDAMYWYRQDPGQGLRLIYYSQIVNDFQKGDIAEGYSVSREKKESFPLTVTSAQKNPTAFYLCASSFTGLYGYTFGSGTRLTVV.

V and J are TRBV5-1 and TRBJ1-2, with D possibly matching TRBD1 (6 bases). With 0 bases removed from V and 8 bases from J, the gap between germline ends came to 11 bases. The CDR3 spans 13 residues. Germline CDR1 is SGHRS and CDR2 is YFSETQ. The CDR3 loop reads CASSLDGGWGYTF. The CDR3 DNA reads as TGCGCCAGCAGCTTGGATGGGGGCTGGGGCTACACCTTC.

The CDR3 sequence: CASSVVGGGIYNEQFF. CDR3 nucleotide sequence: TGTGCCAGCAGCGTAGTTGGGGGGGGGATATACAATGAGCAGTTCTTC. The V and J genes are TRBV9 and TRBJ2-1; 7 bases align to TRBD2. J gave up 4 bases and V 0 bases, and 7 bases lay outside the gene matches. The CDR3 is 16 residues long. Germline values: CDR1 SGDLS, CDR2 YYNGEE.

There are many counts of this clone. This chain connects TRBV6-5 to TRBJ2-1, with D perhaps TRBD2 (5 bases). Germline V lookup: CDR1 MNHEY, CDR2 SVGAGI. V gave up 1 base and J gave up 5 bases, with 12 bases separating them. This CDR3 is built from 15 residues. The CDR3 nucleotides are TGTGCCAGCAGTTACTATGGACTGACGAACAATGAGCAGTTCTTC. It specifies CASSYYGLTNNEQFF.

The chain has TRBV5-6 and TRBJ2-2, with 7 nucleotides matching TRBD1. The CDR3 has 14 residues. V lost 4 bases to trimming and J lost 2 bases; unmatched junction nucleotides: 2. The germline gives CDR1 SGHDT, CDR2 YYEEEE. The CDR3 nucleotides are TGTGCCAGCAGCCGGGACAGAAACACCGGGGAGCTGTTTTTT. This encodes CASSRDRNTGELFF.

V is TRBV5-4 and J is TRBJ2-1; D possibly corresponds to TRBD2 (6 bases). V was shortened by 7 bases and J by 3 bases, with 8 bases between the two germline ends. CDR1 and CDR2 (germline): SGHNT, YYREEE (reference sequence). The CDR3 length is 12 residues. CDR3 nucleotides: TGTGCCAGCGGGGGAGGCTACAATGAGCAGTTCTTC. Its protein product is CASGGGYNEQFF. Supplemented by reference TRBV5-4 and TRBJ2-1, the full variable domain reads ETGVTQSPTHLIKTRGQQVTLRCSSQSGHNTVSWYQQALGQGPQFIFQYYREEENGRGNFPPRFSGLQFPNYSSELNVNALELDDSALYLCASGGGYNEQFFGPGTRLTVL.

The chain has TRBV18 and TRBJ2-3, with D unclear. V was clipped by 4 bases and J by 4 bases, with 15 bases between them. The CDR3 contains 15 residues. Germline assignment: CDR1 KGHSH and CDR2 LQKENI. CDR3 amino acids: CASSLILTIADTQYF. The CDR3 region has the DNA TGTGCCAGCTCACTCATCCTTACTATCGCAGATACGCAGTATTTT.

The V call is TRBV12-5, the J call TRBJ2-7; no clear D gene. Trimming took off 5 bases at V and 2 bases at J, with 4 bases between the two ends. The V gene's germline CDR1 is LGHNT and CDR2 FRNRAP. CDR3 length: 11 residues. Written as DNA, the CDR3 is TGTGCTAGTGGTAGAGCCTACGAGCAGTACTTC. The encoded protein is CASGRAYEQYF.

CDR3 sequence reads: CASSQGFQGGNGYTF. DNA for the CDR3: TGCGCCAGCAGCCAAGGGTTTCAAGGAGGTAATGGCTACACCTTC. V and J are TRBV4-3 and TRBJ1-2; D uncertain. CDR3 length: 15 residues. Germline V lookup: CDR1 LGHNA, CDR2 YSLEER. Between the trimmed V and J ends, which lost 1 base and 6 bases, there was a span of 15 bases.